This paragraph covers one T cell receptor (beta chain) sequence. This may be a read error: a much more frequent sequence differs by one nucleotide. Axillary draining lymph nodes of breast cancer patients supplied the node samples. This sample stems from a study of breast tumors, draining lymph nodes, adjacent tissues. CDR1 and CDR2 from the germline V gene are MNHEY and SMNVEV (reference sequence). With V trimmed by 5 bases and J by 6 bases, 9 bases remained unmatched. CDR3 length: 14 residues. Each CDR3 protein gets one entry after TCRdb re-called the multiplex PCR reads with MiXCR. The data show roughly 130,000 distinct CDR3 sequences, about 20% seen once.

The source of this sequence is a female donor with breast cancer. Some clones in this sample may be carry-over from other donors' samples. The sequenced material came from axillary lymph node tissue. The chain has TRBV27 and TRBJ2-7, with 8 bases lining up with TRBD1. CDR3 DNA sequence: TGTGCCAGCAGTCCCCGGGCAGGGGGCAGCGAGCAGTACTTC. It translates to CASSPRAGGSEQYF.